The 19 T cell receptor beta chains given below trace back to one sample, sequenced in a study of graft-versus-host responses after intestinal transplantation. Sequencing was performed with immunoSEQ multiplex PCR; in TCRdb, only in-frame clones are kept and a portion is missing. The data contain more than 85,000 clones, 82% of them singletons. Which antigens these TCRs recognize remains unknown. Sequencing used unstimulated CD4+ T cells sorted from spleen or lymph node cells, obtained before intestinal transplant. These receptors came from a human donor who received an intestinal transplant.

The table lists this clone with a count of one. The chain is built from TRBV2 and TRBJ2-1; D gene ambiguous. Trimming pared 4 bases from V and 6 bases from J, leaving 4 bases between. Germline V lookup: CDR1 SNHLY, CDR2 FYNNEI. This CDR3 is built from 11 residues. CDR3 in amino acids: CASSGLNEQFF. As DNA, the CDR3 is TGTGCCAGCAGTGGTCTCAATGAGCAGTTCTTC. Full variable domain (remainder filled in from reference TRBV2 and TRBJ2-1): EPEVTQTPSHQVTQMGQEVILRCVPISNHLYFYWYRQILGQKVEFLVSFYNNEISEKSEIFDDQFSVERPDGSNFTLKIRSTKLEDSAMYFCASSGLNEQFFGPGTRLTVL.

This clone has more than one count but fewer than ten. V gene TRBV5-1 combines with J gene TRBJ2-7; the match to TRBD2 covers 8 bases. The V gene end was trimmed by 0 bases and the J gene end by 3 bases; junction bases not matched to a gene: 5. Germline assignment: CDR1 SGHRS and CDR2 YFSETQ. The CDR3 sequence is 15 residues long. The CDR3 bases are TGCGCCAGCAGCTTGGAGGGGACTAGTCGCTACGAGCAGTACTTC. This translates into CASSLEGTSRYEQYF.

The chain couples TRBV10-2 to TRBJ2-1, with a possible D match to TRBD1 (5 bases). Between the trimmed V and J ends, which lost 7 bases and 7 bases, there was a span of 11 bases. Germline CDR1 WSHSY, CDR2 SAAADI. The CDR3 length is 12 residues. CDR3: CASTMTVNEQFF. The DNA for the CDR3 is TGCGCCAGCACCATGACAGTAAATGAGCAGTTCTTC.

CDR3 residues: CASSLYSNQPQHF. CDR3 nucleotides: TGTGCCAGCAGTCTGTATAGCAATCAGCCCCAGCATTTT. The chain has TRBV28 and TRBJ1-5; D gene uncertain. Germline assignment: CDR1 MDHEN and CDR2 SYDVKM. Trimming removed 5 bases from V and 0 bases from J, with 5 bases in between. CDR3 length equals 13 residues.

The sample holds a few counts of this clone. The chain employs TRBV4-1 and TRBJ1-2; 10 bases match TRBD1. J lost 4 bases, V lost 3 bases, and 5 bases had no gene match. The CDR3 runs 15 residues. CDR1 and CDR2 (germline): MGHRA, YSYEKL. The CDR3 here is CASSQRTGGGYGYTF. The CDR3 nucleotides read TGCGCCAGCAGCCAGAGGACAGGGGGTGGCTATGGCTACACCTTC.

The J gene is TRBJ2-3, the V gene TRBV5-1, with TRBD1 as a possible D gene (5 bases). Deletions cut 2 bases from V and 6 bases from J, with 10 bases between. The CDR3 runs to 13 residues. Germline V gene data show CDR1 as SGHRS and CDR2 as YFSETQ. CDR3 residues: CASSFWGRDTQYF. CDR3 sequence (DNA): TGCGCCAGCAGCTTCTGGGGCCGGGATACGCAGTATTTT.

V usage is TRBV28 and J usage is TRBJ2-1; 8 nucleotides match TRBD1. The germline gives CDR1 MDHEN, CDR2 SYDVKM. This CDR3 region has 16 residues. Losses at the gene ends were 8 bases for V and 3 bases for J; bases not matched to a gene: 12. CDR3 amino acids: CASGLGPGTGYNEQFF. In DNA form, the CDR3 reads TGTGCCAGCGGCCTCGGGCCGGGGACAGGCTACAATGAGCAGTTCTTC.

This rearrangement joins TRBV6-1 to TRBJ1-2; D ambiguous. This CDR3 region has 13 residues. Germline assignment: CDR1 MNHNS and CDR2 SASEGT. The germline V and J ends were trimmed by 2 bases and 4 bases, with 8 bases remaining between them. CDR3 amino acids: CASSESWAYGYTF. The CDR3 nucleotides are TGTGCCAGCAGTGAATCGTGGGCCTATGGCTACACCTTC.

The rearrangement joins TRBV7-7 to TRBJ1-5; 8 bases map to TRBD1. J lost 4 bases, V lost 5 bases, and 19 bases had no gene match. The CDR3 runs 19 residues. Looked up from germline, CDR1 is SSHAT and CDR2 is FNYEAQ (reference sequence). CDR3 in amino acids: CASSRTRDRSIAENQPQHF. In nucleotides, the CDR3 is TGTGCCAGCAGCCGGACCCGGGACAGGAGTATAGCTGAGAATCAGCCCCAGCATTTT. The entire variable domain, with the rest obtained from reference TRBV7-7 and TRBJ1-5, is as follows: GAGVSQSPRYKVTKRGQDVTLRCDPISSHATLYWYQQALGQGPEFLTYFNYEAQPDKSGLPSDRFSAERPEGSISTLTIQRTEQRDSAMYRCASSRTRDRSIAENQPQHFGDGTRLSIL.

The chain links TRBV10-3 to TRBJ2-3; 7 bases fit TRBD2. There are 15 residues in the CDR3. From germline, CDR1 is ENHRY and CDR2 SYGVKD. J lost 3 bases, V lost 1 base, and 4 bases had no gene match. The CDR3: CAISEFLAETDTQYF. CDR3 sequence (DNA): TGTGCCATCAGTGAGTTTCTAGCGGAGACAGATACGCAGTATTTT.

The rearrangement uses TRBV5-4 and TRBJ2-1; maybe TRBD1 (7 bases). CDR1 SGHNT and CDR2 YYREEE come from the germline V gene (reference sequence). The V gene lost 4 bases and the J gene lost 7 bases, with 15 bases spanning the gap. The CDR3 spans 14 residues. This CDR3 reads CASSSDRAGNEQFF. The CDR3, as DNA: TGTGCCAGCAGCAGCGACAGGGCGGGGAATGAGCAGTTCTTC.

V and J are TRBV5-1 and TRBJ2-2; a weak D match, TRBD1 (6 bases). V was clipped by 0 bases and J by 5 bases, with 11 bases between them. The CDR3 covers 15 residues. Germline CDR1 SGHRS, CDR2 YFSETQ. The CDR3 protein is CASSLAGQPTGELFF. DNA for the CDR3: TGCGCCAGCAGCTTGGCCGGACAGCCTACCGGGGAGCTGTTTTTT.

This chain uses TRBV14 with TRBJ1-5; no reliable D call. In germline, CDR1 is SGHDN, CDR2 FVKESK. Trimming removed 4 bases from V and 1 base from J, with 5 bases in between. This CDR3 is 13 amino acids long. CDR3 protein: CASSRESNQPQHF. The CDR3 nucleotides read TGTGCCAGCAGCCGGGAGAGCAATCAGCCCCAGCATTTT.

V usage is TRBV19 and J usage is TRBJ2-7; 14 bases fit TRBD2. This CDR3 comprises 15 residues. The V segment lost 5 bases and the J segment 2 bases; nucleotides outside the gene matches: 2. Germline values: CDR1 LNHDA, CDR2 SQIVND (reference sequence). CDR3 coding DNA: TGTGCCAGTAGTGGACTAGCGGGGGGCCCCTACGAGCAGTACTTC. It encodes CASSGLAGGPYEQYF. Full variable domain (rest looked up from reference TRBV19 and TRBJ2-7): DGGITQSPKYLFRKEGQNVTLSCEQNLNHDAMYWYRQDPGQGLRLIYYSQIVNDFQKGDIAEGYSVSREKKESFPLTVTSAQKNPTAFYLCASSGLAGGPYEQYFGPGTRLTVT.

The chain recombines TRBV5-1 with TRBJ2-3; 7 positions agree with TRBD1. CDR1 is SGHRS and CDR2 is YFSETQ in the germline V gene. The length of the CDR3 is 13 residues. V lost 7 bases and J lost 2; bases outside the gene matches: 4. The CDR3 sequence is CASSTGDTDTQYF. The CDR3 DNA follows: TGCGCCAGCTCTACAGGGGACACAGATACGCAGTATTTT. The entire variable domain, with the rest obtained from reference TRBV5-1 and TRBJ2-3, is as follows: KAGVTQTPRYLIKTRGQQVTLSCSPISGHRSVSWYQQTPGQGLQFLFEYFSETQRNKGNFPGRFSGRQFSNSRSEMNVSTLELGDSALYLCASSTGDTDTQYFGPGTRLTVL.

The chain couples TRBV7-3 to TRBJ2-2, with a tentative D call TRBD1 (6 bases). Trimming stripped 3 bases from V and 2 bases from J, with 10 bases between. The CDR3 is 15 amino acids. Looked up from germline, CDR1 is SGHTA and CDR2 is FQGTGA. The chain's CDR3 is CASSFQGINTGELFF. The CDR3 DNA reads as TGTGCCAGCAGCTTCCAGGGGATAAACACCGGGGAGCTGTTTTTT.

The rearrangement links TRBV14 to TRBJ1-1; 7 bases agree with TRBD1. The CDR3 covers 15 residues. J was trimmed by 2 bases and V by 3 bases; bases with no gene match: 6. CDR1 and CDR2 from the germline V gene are SGHDN and FVKESK. This CDR3 is CASSQMTGLNTEAFF. The CDR3 bases are TGTGCCAGCAGCCAGATGACAGGGCTTAACACTGAAGCTTTCTTT.

The V gene is TRBV28, the J gene TRBJ1-5; the match to TRBD1 covers 7 bases. CDR1 and CDR2 (germline): MDHEN, SYDVKM. V shed 3 bases, J shed 3 bases, and the junction held 5 bases outside the gene matches. The CDR3 is made up of 15 amino acids. The CDR3 sequence: CASSLPQGINQPQHF. CDR3 coding DNA: TGTGCCAGCAGTTTGCCACAGGGGATCAATCAGCCCCAGCATTTT.

The chain has TRBV7-2 and TRBJ2-5; 9 bases agree with TRBD2. The V gene end was trimmed by 3 bases and the J gene end by 5 bases; junction bases not matched to a gene: 4. In germline, CDR1 is SGHTA, CDR2 FQGNSA. There are 14 residues in the CDR3. CDR3 sequence (DNA): TGTGCCAGCAGCTTTAGCGGGGGTGGGGAGACCCAGTACTTC. The encoded protein is CASSFSGGGETQYF.